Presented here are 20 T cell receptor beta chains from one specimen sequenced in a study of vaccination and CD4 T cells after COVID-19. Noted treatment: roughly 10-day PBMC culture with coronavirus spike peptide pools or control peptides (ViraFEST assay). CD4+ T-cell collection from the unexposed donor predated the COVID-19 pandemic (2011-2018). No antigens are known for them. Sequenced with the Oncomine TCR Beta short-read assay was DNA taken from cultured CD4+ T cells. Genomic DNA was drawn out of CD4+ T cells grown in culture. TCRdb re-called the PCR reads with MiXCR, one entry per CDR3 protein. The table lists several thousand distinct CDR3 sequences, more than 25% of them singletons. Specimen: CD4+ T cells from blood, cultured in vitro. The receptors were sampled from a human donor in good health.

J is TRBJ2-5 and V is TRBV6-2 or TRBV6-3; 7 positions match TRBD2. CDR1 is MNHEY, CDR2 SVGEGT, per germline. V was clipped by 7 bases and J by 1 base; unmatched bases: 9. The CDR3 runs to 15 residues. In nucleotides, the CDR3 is TGTGCCAGCACCAACAGCGGGAAGACCCAAGAGACCCAGTACTTC. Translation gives CASTNSGKTQETQYF.

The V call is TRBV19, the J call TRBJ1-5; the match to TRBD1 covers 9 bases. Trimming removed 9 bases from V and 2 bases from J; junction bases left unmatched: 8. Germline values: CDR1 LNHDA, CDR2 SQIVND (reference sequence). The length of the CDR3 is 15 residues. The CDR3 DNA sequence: TGTGCCAGCCGGGACAGGGCCGGAGGCAATCAGCCCCAGCATTTT. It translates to CASRDRAGGNQPQHF.

The CDR3, as DNA: TGTGCCAGCAGCACCCGGACTAGCGGGAGTGCGGATACGCAGTATTTT. This encodes CASSTRTSGSADTQYF. The J gene is TRBJ2-3, the V gene TRBV7-3, with TRBD2 matching 13 bases. CDR1 is SGHTA, CDR2 FQGTGA, per germline. With V trimmed by 5 bases and J by 6 bases, 8 bases remained unmatched. This CDR3 contains 16 residues.

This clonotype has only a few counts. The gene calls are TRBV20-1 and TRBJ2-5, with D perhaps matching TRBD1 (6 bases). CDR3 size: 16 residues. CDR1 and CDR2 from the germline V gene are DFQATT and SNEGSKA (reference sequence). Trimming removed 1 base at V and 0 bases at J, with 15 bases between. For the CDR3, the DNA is TGCAGTGCTAGAGGAAGCAGGGGACAACACCAAGAGACCCAGTACTTC. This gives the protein CSARGSRGQHQETQYF.

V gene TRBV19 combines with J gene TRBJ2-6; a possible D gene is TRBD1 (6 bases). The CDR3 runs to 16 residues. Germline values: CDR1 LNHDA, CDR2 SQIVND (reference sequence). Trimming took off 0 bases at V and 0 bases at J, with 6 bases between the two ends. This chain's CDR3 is CASSIDRGSGANVLTF. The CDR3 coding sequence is TGTGCCAGTAGTATAGACAGGGGCTCTGGGGCCAACGTCCTGACTTTC. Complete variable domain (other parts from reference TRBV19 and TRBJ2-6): DGGITQSPKYLFRKEGQNVTLSCEQNLNHDAMYWYRQDPGQGLRLIYYSQIVNDFQKGDIAEGYSVSREKKESFPLTVTSAQKNPTAFYLCASSIDRGSGANVLTFGAGSRLTVL.

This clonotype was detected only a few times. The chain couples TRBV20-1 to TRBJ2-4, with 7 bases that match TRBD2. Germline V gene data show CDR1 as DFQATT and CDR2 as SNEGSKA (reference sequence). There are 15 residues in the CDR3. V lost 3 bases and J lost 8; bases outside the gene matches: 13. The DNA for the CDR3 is TGCAGTGCTAGTAGTTTTTGGGGAGGGAGGGACATTCAGTACTTC. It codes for CSASSFWGGRDIQYF.

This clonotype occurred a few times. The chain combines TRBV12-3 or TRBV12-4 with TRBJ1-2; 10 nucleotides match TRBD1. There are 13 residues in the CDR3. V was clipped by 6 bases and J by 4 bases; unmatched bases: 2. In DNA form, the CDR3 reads TGTGCCAGCAGCCGGGACAGGGGCTATGGCTACACCTTC. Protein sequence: CASSRDRGYGYTF.

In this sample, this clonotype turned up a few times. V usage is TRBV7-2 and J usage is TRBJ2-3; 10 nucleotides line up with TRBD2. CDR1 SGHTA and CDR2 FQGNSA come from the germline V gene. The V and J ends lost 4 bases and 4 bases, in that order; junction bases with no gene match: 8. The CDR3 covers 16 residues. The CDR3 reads CASSYIAGGGADTQYF. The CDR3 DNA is TGTGCCAGCAGCTATATAGCGGGAGGAGGGGCAGATACGCAGTATTTT. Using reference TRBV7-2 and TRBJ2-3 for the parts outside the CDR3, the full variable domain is GAGVSQSPSNKVTEKGKDVELRCDPISGHTALYWYRQSLGQGLEFLIYFQGNSAPDKSGLPSDRFSAERTGGSVSTLTIQRTQQEDSAVYLCASSYIAGGGADTQYFGPGTRLTVL.

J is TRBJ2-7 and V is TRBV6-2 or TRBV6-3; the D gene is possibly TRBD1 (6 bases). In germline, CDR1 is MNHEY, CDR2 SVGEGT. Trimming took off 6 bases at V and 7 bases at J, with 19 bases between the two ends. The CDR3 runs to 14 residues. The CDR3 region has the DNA TGTGCCAGCAGCCCACGGGACACTTACATGGAGCAGTACTTC. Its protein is CASSPRDTYMEQYF.

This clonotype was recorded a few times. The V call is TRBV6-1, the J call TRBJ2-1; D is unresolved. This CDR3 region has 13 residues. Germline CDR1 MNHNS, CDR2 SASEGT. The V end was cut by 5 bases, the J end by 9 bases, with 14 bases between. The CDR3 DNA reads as TGTGCCAGCAGTCAACCAGGACCCGTTGAGCAGTTCTTC. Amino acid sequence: CASSQPGPVEQFF.

The CDR3 nucleotides are TGTGCCAGCTCACCGGGACGGGAGACCGAGCAGTACTTC. Amino acid sequence: CASSPGRETEQYF. J is TRBJ2-7 and V is TRBV18; D is possibly TRBD2 (6 bases). Trimming removed 3 bases at V and 6 bases at J, with 12 bases between. CDR1 and CDR2 (germline): KGHSH, LQKENI. This CDR3 region has 13 residues.

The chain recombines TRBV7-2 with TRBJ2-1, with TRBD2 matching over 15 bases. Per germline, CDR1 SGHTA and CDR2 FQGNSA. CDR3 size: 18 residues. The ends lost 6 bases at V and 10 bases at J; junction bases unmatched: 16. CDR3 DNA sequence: TGTGCCAGCAGTCAGGGACTAGCGGGAGGTGCCCCTCATTGGGAGCAGTTCTTC. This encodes CASSQGLAGGAPHWEQFF.

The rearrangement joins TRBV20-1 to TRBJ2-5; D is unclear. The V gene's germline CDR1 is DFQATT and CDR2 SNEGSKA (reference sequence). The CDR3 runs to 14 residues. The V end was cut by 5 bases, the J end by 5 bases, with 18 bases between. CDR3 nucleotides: TGCAGTGCTCTAGAGGTCCAGGTAGGGGAGACCCAGTACTTC. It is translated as CSALEVQVGETQYF.

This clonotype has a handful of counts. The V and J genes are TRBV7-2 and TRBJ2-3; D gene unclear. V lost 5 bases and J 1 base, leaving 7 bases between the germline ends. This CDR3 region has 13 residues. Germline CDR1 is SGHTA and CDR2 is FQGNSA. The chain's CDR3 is CASSPRRTDTQYF. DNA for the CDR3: TGTGCCAGCAGCCCTCGGCGCACAGATACGCAGTATTTT. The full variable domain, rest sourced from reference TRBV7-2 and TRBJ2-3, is GAGVSQSPSNKVTEKGKDVELRCDPISGHTALYWYRQSLGQGLEFLIYFQGNSAPDKSGLPSDRFSAERTGGSVSTLTIQRTQQEDSAVYLCASSPRRTDTQYFGPGTRLTVL.

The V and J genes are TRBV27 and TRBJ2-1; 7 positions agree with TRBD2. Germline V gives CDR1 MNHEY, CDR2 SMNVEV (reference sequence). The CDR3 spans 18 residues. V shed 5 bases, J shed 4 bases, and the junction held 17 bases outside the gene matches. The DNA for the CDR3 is TGTGCCAGCAGTACACAGTTTGGGAGCGGGATGCCGTACAATGAGCAGTTCTTC. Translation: CASSTQFGSGMPYNEQFF.

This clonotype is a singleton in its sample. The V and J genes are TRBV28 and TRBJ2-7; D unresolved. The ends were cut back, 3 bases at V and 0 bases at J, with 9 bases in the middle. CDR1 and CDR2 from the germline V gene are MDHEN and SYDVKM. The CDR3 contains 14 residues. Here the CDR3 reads CASSLVESSYEQYF. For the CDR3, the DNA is TGTGCCAGCAGTTTGGTTGAGAGCTCCTACGAGCAGTACTTC.

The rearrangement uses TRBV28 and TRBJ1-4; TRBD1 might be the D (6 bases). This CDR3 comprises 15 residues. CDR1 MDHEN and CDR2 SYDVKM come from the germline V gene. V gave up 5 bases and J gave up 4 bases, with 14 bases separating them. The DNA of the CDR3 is TGTGCCAGCAGTGCCTGGGGGCAAGGTAATGAAAAACTGTTTTTT. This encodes CASSAWGQGNEKLFF.

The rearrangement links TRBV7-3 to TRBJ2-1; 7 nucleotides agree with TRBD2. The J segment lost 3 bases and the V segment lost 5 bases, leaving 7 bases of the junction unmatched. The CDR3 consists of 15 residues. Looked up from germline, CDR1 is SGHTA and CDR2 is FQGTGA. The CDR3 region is CASSPLASGYNEQFF. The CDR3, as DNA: TGTGCCAGCAGCCCCCTGGCTAGCGGCTACAATGAGCAGTTCTTC.

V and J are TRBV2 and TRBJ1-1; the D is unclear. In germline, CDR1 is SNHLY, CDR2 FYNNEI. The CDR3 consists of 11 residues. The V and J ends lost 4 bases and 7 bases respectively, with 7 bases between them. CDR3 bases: TGTGCCAGCAGTGGGAGCGTTGAAGCTTTCTTT. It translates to CASSGSVEAFF. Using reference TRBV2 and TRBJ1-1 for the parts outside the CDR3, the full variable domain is EPEVTQTPSHQVTQMGQEVILRCVPISNHLYFYWYRQILGQKVEFLVSFYNNEISEKSEIFDDQFSVERPDGSNFTLKIRSTKLEDSAMYFCASSGSVEAFFGQGTRLTVV.

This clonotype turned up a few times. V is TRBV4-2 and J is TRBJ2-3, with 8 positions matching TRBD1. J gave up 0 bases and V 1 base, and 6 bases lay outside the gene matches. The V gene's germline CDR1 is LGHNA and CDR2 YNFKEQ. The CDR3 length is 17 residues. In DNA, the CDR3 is TGTGCCAGCAGCCAAGGCGCCAGGGGGCCTAGCACAGATACGCAGTATTTT. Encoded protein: CASSQGARGPSTDTQYF.